What follows are 3 T cell receptor beta chains derived from one specimen sequenced in a study of T-cell reconstitution after alpha-beta-depleted transplantation in children (dated by TCRdb to about 2016). The treatment or condition tag for this specimen amounts to: allogeneic hematopoietic cell transplantation with graft depleted of TCRalphabeta T cells and CD19 B cells. The library came from PCR. Sequencing took place on an Illumina HiSeq 2500. Molecular barcoding was employed in the preparation of TCR libraries, with unique molecular identifiers being used to normalize TCRbeta repertoire quantification. TCRdb trimmed public reads at Q25 via fastp, called clones via MiXCR and kept in-frame beta chains. For every CDR3 protein sequence, its rows merge into one entry that carries the most common genes and DNA. The sample records 330,000 or so distinct CDR3 sequences, 10% of which are singletons. The ten top clones hold less than 8% of the sample.

Sequenced here: PBMCs, sampled before TCRalphabeta/CD19-depleted stem cell transplant. These receptor sequences come from a boy less than two years old with acute myeloid leukemia, due to receive a stem cell transplant.

This clonotype was counted at least ten times. The J gene is TRBJ2-7, the V gene TRBV28; a possible D gene is TRBD2 (5 bases). V was trimmed by 5 bases and J by 7 bases, leaving 15 bases between them. The CDR3 runs 13 residues. The germline CDR1 and CDR2 sequences are MDHEN and SYDVKM. CDR3 coding DNA: TGTGCCAGCAGTCCCGGGGTACTAGGAGAGCAGTACTTC. This gives the protein CASSPGVLGEQYF.

J is TRBJ2-3 and V is TRBV5-6, with 10 positions matching TRBD2. Germline assignment: CDR1 SGHDT and CDR2 YYEEEE. This CDR3 is built from 16 residues. V dropped 2 bases and J dropped 7; count of bases not matched to a gene: 10. CDR3 DNA: TGTGCCAGCAGCTTCGTTTTTAGCGGGGGGCCCAATACGCAGTATTTT. The encoded protein is CASSFVFSGGPNTQYF.

In this sample, this clonotype turned up many times. The V and J genes are TRBV7-8 and TRBJ2-3, with D possibly being TRBD1 (7 bases). The CDR3 covers 14 residues. Per germline, CDR1 SGHVS and CDR2 FQNEAQ. Trimming shortened V by 1 base and J by 4 bases, and 9 bases separated the two germline ends. The CDR3, as DNA: TGTGCCAGCAGCTTAGTCAGGGGGGCAGATACGCAGTATTTT. It yields the protein CASSLVRGADTQYF.